This is a list of T cell receptor beta chains from one sample in a study of cytomegalovirus exposure and HLA in healthy donors. Assay used: immunoSEQ multiplex PCR; TCRdb lists only in-frame clones, some missing. The table counts 95,000 to 150,000 clones; under 3.5% lies in the top ten. Sequences were obtained from PBMCs. The receptors stem from a man aged 30 to 39 in good health and CMV-seronegative. Both conserved end residues are part of each CDR3. The order of the fields is D gene, V gene, J gene, CDR3 protein, CDR3 DNA. The D gene is left open where the match is weak.

D gene: -
V gene: TRBV6-5
J gene: TRBJ1-2
CDR3 protein: CASSYSRTAYGYTF
CDR3 DNA: TGTGCCAGCAGTTACTCGAGGACAGCCTATGGCTACACCTTC

D gene: -
V gene: TRBV9
J gene: TRBJ2-1
CDR3 protein: CASSSTSDLSYNEQFF
CDR3 DNA: TGTGCCAGCAGCTCTACTAGTGATCTCTCCTACAATGAGCAGTTCTTC

D gene: TRBD1
V gene: TRBV28
J gene: TRBJ1-2
CDR3 protein: CASSPPGTDYGYTF
CDR3 DNA: TGTGCCAGCAGTCCACCGGGGACAGACTATGGCTACACCTTC

D gene: TRBD2
V gene: TRBV4-1
J gene: TRBJ2-1
CDR3 protein: CASSQEEGLAGADEQFF
CDR3 DNA: TGCGCCAGCAGCCAAGAGGAAGGACTAGCGGGAGCGGATGAGCAGTTCTTC

D gene: TRBD2
V gene: TRBV4-2
J gene: TRBJ2-2
CDR3 protein: CASSQGTSSGAIAGELFF
CDR3 DNA: TGTGCCAGCAGCCAAGGGACTAGCTCGGGGGCGATCGCCGGGGAGCTGTTTTTT

D gene: TRBD1
V gene: TRBV6-5
J gene: TRBJ1-4
CDR3 protein: CASSRGQGDEKLFF
CDR3 DNA: TGTGCCAGCAGCAGGGGACAGGGAGATGAAAAACTGTTTTTT

D gene: TRBD2
V gene: TRBV28
J gene: TRBJ2-1
CDR3 protein: CASSTGTSGRLQFF
CDR3 DNA: TGTGCCAGCAGTACCGGGACTAGCGGGAGGTTGCAGTTCTTC

D gene: TRBD1
V gene: TRBV4-1
J gene: TRBJ2-7
CDR3 protein: CASSQDRVGQGGLYYEQYF
CDR3 DNA: TGCGCCAGCAGCCAAGATCGGGTCGGACAGGGAGGCCTCTACTACGAGCAGTACTTC

D gene: TRBD2
V gene: TRBV7-8
J gene: TRBJ2-5
CDR3 protein: CASSLSLAGALTQETQYF
CDR3 DNA: TGTGCCAGCAGCTTATCCCTAGCGGGTGCTTTGACCCAAGAGACCCAGTACTTC

D gene: TRBD2
V gene: TRBV27
J gene: TRBJ2-2
CDR3 protein: CASSIRTSGSTGELFF
CDR3 DNA: TGTGCCAGCAGTATCCGGACTAGCGGTTCGACCGGGGAGCTGTTTTTT

D gene: -
V gene: TRBV27
J gene: TRBJ1-2
CDR3 protein: CASSSGHPNYGYTF
CDR3 DNA: TGTGCCAGCAGTTCGGGACACCCTAACTATGGCTACACCTTC

D gene: -
V gene: TRBV28
J gene: TRBJ1-5
CDR3 protein: CASSIPNRVRSNQPQHF
CDR3 DNA: TGTGCCAGCAGTATACCGAACAGGGTACGAAGCAATCAGCCCCAGCATTTT

D gene: -
V gene: TRBV19
J gene: TRBJ1-2
CDR3 protein: CASSGQSYGYTF
CDR3 DNA: TGTGCCAGTAGCGGACAGAGCTATGGCTACACCTTC

D gene: -
V gene: TRBV7-9
J gene: TRBJ1-2
CDR3 protein: CASSLGGSRLGYTF
CDR3 DNA: TGTGCCAGCAGCTTGGGAGGTTCGAGGTTAGGCTACACCTTC

D gene: TRBD2
V gene: TRBV10-3
J gene: TRBJ2-5
CDR3 protein: CAISESSGGGAQYF
CDR3 DNA: TGTGCCATCAGTGAGTCAAGCGGGGGCGGGGCCCAGTACTTC

D gene: -
V gene: TRBV7-2
J gene: TRBJ2-2
CDR3 protein: CASSTGGTITGELFF
CDR3 DNA: TGTGCCAGCAGCACAGGGGGGACTATCACCGGGGAGCTGTTTTTT

D gene: -
V gene: TRBV29-1
J gene: TRBJ2-5
CDR3 protein: CSVVLGRTQYF
CDR3 DNA: TGCAGCGTTGTCTTGGGGAGGACCCAGTACTTC

D gene: TRBD2
V gene: TRBV5-1
J gene: TRBJ2-5
CDR3 protein: CASSLGLAGWETQYF
CDR3 DNA: TGCGCCAGCAGCTTAGGACTAGCGGGATGGGAGACCCAGTACTTC

D gene: -
V gene: TRBV2
J gene: TRBJ1-2
CDR3 protein: CASSEPSVNYGYTF
CDR3 DNA: TGTGCCAGCAGTGAACCGTCAGTTAACTATGGCTACACCTTC

D gene: TRBD1
V gene: TRBV2
J gene: TRBJ2-5
CDR3 protein: CASSPGQGGQETQYF
CDR3 DNA: TGTGCCAGCAGTCCCGGACAGGGTGGACAAGAGACCCAGTACTTC

D gene: -
V gene: TRBV7-3
J gene: TRBJ1-1
CDR3 protein: CASSLGGDYTEAFF
CDR3 DNA: TGTGCCAGCAGCCTCGGGGGGGATTACACTGAAGCTTTCTTT

D gene: -
V gene: TRBV28
J gene: TRBJ1-2
CDR3 protein: CASRDGGNYGYTF
CDR3 DNA: TGTGCCAGCAGGGACGGCGGGAACTATGGCTACACCTTC

D gene: TRBD1
V gene: TRBV28
J gene: TRBJ1-1
CDR3 protein: CASRRSRGFTEAFF
CDR3 DNA: TGTGCCAGCAGGAGGTCCAGGGGGTTCACTGAAGCTTTCTTT

D gene: TRBD2
V gene: TRBV28
J gene: TRBJ2-7
CDR3 protein: CASSSGRVAGSAYEQYF
CDR3 DNA: TGTGCCAGCAGTTCCGGTCGAGTAGCGGGATCCGCCTACGAGCAGTACTTC

D gene: TRBD2
V gene: TRBV6-1
J gene: TRBJ2-7
CDR3 protein: CASSDGTSGSHEQYF
CDR3 DNA: TGTGCCAGCAGTGATGGGACTAGCGGGAGCCACGAGCAGTACTTC

D gene: -
V gene: TRBV19
J gene: TRBJ1-5
CDR3 protein: CASSMAMGGNSNQPQHF
CDR3 DNA: TGTGCCAGTAGTATGGCGATGGGGGGAAATAGCAATCAGCCCCAGCATTTT

D gene: -
V gene: TRBV29-1
J gene: TRBJ2-2
CDR3 protein: CSVISLTGFTGELFF
CDR3 DNA: TGCAGCGTTATATCCCTTACAGGGTTCACCGGGGAGCTGTTTTTT